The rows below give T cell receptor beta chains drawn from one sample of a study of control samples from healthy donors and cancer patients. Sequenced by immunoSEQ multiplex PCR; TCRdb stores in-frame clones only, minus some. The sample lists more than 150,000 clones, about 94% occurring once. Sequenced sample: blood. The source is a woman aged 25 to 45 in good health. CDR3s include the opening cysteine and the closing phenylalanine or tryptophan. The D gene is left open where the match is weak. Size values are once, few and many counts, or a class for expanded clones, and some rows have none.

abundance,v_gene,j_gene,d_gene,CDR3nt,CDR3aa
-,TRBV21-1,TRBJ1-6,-,TGTGCCAGCAGCAAAGTAGGCGGGACAGGGTGTGATTCACCCCTCCACTTT,CASSKVGGTGCDSPLHF
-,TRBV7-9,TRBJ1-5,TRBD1,TGTGCCAGCAGCTTTGGACAGGCCGGACAGCCCCAGCATTTT,CASSFGQAGQPQHF
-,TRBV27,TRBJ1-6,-,TGTGCCAGCAGTTTCCGCCGGGGCCTCTCCTATAATTCACCCCTCCACTTT,CASSFRRGLSYNSPLHF
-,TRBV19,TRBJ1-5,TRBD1,TGTGCCAGTAGGAGAGAGGACAGGGGGCATCAGCCCCAGCATTTT,CASRREDRGHQPQHF
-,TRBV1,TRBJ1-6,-,TGCACCAGCAGCCAAGATGTACAGCTCAGCTCCTATAATTCACCCCTCCACTTT,CTSSQDVQLSSYNSPLHF
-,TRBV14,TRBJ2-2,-,TGTGCCAGCAGCCCGGGGCGGGACACCGGGGAGCTGTTTTTT,CASSPGRDTGELFF
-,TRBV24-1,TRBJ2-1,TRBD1,TGTGCCACCAGTGATGCGACAGGGGGCCGTGAGCAGTTCTTC,CATSDATGGREQFF
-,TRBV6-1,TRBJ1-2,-,TGTGCCAGCAGTGAAACCGGGTGGGGACCGGAAGGCTACACCTTC,CASSETGWGPEGYTF
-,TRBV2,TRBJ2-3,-,TGTGCCAGCAACCCCGTTTCCACAGATACGCAGTATTTT,CASNPVSTDTQYF
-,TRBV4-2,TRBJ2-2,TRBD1,TGTGCCAGCAGCCGGGACAGGGGGCTCAGCACCGGGGAGCTGTTTTTT,CASSRDRGLSTGELFF
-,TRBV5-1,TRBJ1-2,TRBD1,TGCGCCAGCAGCGCGGGACAGACCTATGGCTACACCTTC,CASSAGQTYGYTF
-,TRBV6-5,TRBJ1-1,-,TGTGCCAGCAGCCTCAGGGAAACTGAAGCTTTCTTT,CASSLRETEAFF
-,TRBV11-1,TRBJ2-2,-,TGTGCCAGCAGCTTAGGGGCAGTCGGAGTCGGGGAGCTGTTTTTT,CASSLGAVGVGELFF
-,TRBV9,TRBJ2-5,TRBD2,TGTGCCAGCAGCGTAGGACTAGCGGGAGTAAAGACCCAGTACTTC,CASSVGLAGVKTQYF
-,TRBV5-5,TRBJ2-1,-,TGTGCCAGCAGCTTGAGTTGGGGAGTTTATGAGCAGTTCTTC,CASSLSWGVYEQFF
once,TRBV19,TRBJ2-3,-,TGTGCCAGTAGTTGGGGTAGCACAGATACGCAGTATTTT,CASSWGSTDTQYF
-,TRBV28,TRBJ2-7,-,TGTGCCGCCAGCACAACCGGGACAACCTACGAGCAGTACTTC,CAASTTGTTYEQYF
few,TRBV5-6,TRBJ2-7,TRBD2,TGTGCCAGCGGCCCTTTGCCGGGAGGCCTTACCTTC,CASGPLPGGLTF
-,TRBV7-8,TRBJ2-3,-,TGTGCCAGCAGCCTGCGTAGGATTTGGACAGATACGCAGTATTTT,CASSLRRIWTDTQYF
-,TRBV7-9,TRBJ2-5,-,TGTGCCAGCAGCTTTCGGTCATCCGGGGGAGAGACCCAGTACTTC,CASSFRSSGGETQYF
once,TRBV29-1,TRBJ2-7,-,TGCAGCGTTGGAGGCTTGGCAGGGAGGTCCTACGAGCAGTACTTC,CSVGGLAGRSYEQYF
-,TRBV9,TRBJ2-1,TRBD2,TGTGCCAGCAGCGTAGTAGCGGGAGGGCAGGGACGGCAGTTCTTC,CASSVVAGGQGRQFF
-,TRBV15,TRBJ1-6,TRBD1,TGTGCCACCACCAGACAGGGGAGCTCACCCCTCCACTTT,CATTRQGSSPLHF
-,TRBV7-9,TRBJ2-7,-,TGTGCCAGCAGCTTAGGACGAAGCTCCTACGAGCAGTACTTC,CASSLGRSSYEQYF
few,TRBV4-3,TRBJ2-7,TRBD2,TGCGCCAGCAGTCAAACCCCGGGGGGGGGTTCGTACGAGCAGTACTTC,CASSQTPGGGSYEQYF
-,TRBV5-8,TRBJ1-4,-,TGTGCCAGCACCCCCGGCTTTTCAACTAATGAAAAACTGTTTTTT,CASTPGFSTNEKLFF
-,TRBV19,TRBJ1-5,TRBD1,TGTGCCAGTAGTAGAACGGACAGGGCGGAGGGGCCCCAGCATTTT,CASSRTDRAEGPQHF
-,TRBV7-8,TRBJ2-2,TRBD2,TGTGCCAGCAGCTTATCCGGGAGGAGGAACACCGGGGAGCTGTTTTTT,CASSLSGRRNTGELFF
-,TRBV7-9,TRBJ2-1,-,TGTGCCAGCAGCTATAGATCCGTGACTACCGAAACCTACAATGAGCAGTTCTTC,CASSYRSVTTETYNEQFF
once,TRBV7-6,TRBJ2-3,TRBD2,TGTGCCAGCAGCTTCGCGGGAGGTTCAGATACGCAGTATTTT,CASSFAGGSDTQYF
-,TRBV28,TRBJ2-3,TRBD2,TGTGCCAGCAGCCTCTACGAACTCCGGGAGGGCACAGATACGCAGTATTTT,CASSLYELREGTDTQYF
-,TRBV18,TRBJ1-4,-,TGTGCCAGCTCACCACCGCAAGCGGGGGGTCAACATCTTGTTTTT,CASSPPQAGGQHLVF
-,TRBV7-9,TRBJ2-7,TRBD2,TGTGCCAGCAGCCCGAGGACTAGCGGGTACGAGCAGTACTTC,CASSPRTSGYEQYF
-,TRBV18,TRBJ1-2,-,TGTGCCAGCTCACGACGGGGGGAGTTGGGCTATGGCTACACCTTC,CASSRRGELGYGYTF
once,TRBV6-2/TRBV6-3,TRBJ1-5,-,TGTGCCAGCAGTTACTCGTTGAAGGCCCTCCGGGGCGTCTTAGTACCCCAGCATTTT,CASSYSLKALRGVLVPQHF